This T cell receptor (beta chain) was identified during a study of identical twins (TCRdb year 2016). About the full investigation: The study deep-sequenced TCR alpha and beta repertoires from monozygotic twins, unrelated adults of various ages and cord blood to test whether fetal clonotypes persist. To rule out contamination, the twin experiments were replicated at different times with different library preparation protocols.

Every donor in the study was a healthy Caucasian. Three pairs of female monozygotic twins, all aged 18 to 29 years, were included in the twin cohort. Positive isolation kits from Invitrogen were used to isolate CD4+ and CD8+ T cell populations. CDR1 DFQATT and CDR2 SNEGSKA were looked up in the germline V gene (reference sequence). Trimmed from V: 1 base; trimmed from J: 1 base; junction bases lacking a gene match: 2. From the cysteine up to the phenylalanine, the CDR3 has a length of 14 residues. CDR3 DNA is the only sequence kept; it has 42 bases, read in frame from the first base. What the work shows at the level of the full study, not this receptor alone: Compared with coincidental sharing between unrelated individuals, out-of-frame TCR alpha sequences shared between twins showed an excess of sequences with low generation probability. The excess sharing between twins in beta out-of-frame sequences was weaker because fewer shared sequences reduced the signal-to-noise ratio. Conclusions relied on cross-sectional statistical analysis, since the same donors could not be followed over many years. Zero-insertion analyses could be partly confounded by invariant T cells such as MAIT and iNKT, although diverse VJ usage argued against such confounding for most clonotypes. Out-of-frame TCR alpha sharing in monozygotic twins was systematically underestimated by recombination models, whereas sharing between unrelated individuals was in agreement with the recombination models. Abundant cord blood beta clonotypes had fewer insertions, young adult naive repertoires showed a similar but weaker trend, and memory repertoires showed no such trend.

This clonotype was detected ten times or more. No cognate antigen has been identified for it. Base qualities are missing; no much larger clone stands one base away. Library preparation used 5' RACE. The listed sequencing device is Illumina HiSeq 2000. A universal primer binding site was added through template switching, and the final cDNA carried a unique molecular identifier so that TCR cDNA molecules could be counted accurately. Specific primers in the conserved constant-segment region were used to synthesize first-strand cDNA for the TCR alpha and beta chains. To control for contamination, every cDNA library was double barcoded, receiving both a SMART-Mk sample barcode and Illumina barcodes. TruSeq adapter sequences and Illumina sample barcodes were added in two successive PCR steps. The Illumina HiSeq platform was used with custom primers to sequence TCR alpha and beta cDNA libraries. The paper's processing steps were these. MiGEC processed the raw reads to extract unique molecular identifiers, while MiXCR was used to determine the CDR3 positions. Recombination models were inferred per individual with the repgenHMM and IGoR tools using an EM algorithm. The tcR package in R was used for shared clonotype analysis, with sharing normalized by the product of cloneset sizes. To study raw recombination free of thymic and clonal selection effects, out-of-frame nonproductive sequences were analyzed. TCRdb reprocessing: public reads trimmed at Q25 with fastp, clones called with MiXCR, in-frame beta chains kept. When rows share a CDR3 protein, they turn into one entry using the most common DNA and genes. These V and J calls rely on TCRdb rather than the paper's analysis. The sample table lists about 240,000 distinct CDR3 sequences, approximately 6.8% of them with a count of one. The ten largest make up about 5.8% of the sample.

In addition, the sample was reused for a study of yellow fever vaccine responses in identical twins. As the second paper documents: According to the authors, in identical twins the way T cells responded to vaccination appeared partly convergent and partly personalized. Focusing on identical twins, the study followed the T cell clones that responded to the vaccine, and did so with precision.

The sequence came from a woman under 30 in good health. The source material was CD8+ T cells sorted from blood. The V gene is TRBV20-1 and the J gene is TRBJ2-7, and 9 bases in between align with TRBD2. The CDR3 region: CSARGLAVSYEQYF. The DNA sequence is TGCAGTGCTAGAGGACTAGCGGTGTCCTACGAGCAGTACTTC.